This is a list of T cell receptor beta chains from one sample in a study of blood T cell repertoires in COVID-19. Clones were sequenced by immunoSEQ multiplex PCR, and TCRdb holds only the in-frame ones, with some missing. This sample carries 55,000 to 80,000 clones, 65% to 75% of them seen once, and the ten largest clones take approximately 28%. The sequenced sample was peripheral blood. Every receptor here comes from a woman over 75 with acute or convalescent COVID-19. Each CDR3 is given with its conserved first and last residue. Size is omitted from some rows. Given values are once, few, many or a class for expanded clones.

J gene | V gene | clone size | CDR3 protein
TRBJ1-2 | TRBV30 | few | CAWSVGGVNHGYTF
TRBJ1-2 | TRBV7-9 | NA | CASSLGSPGYGYTF
TRBJ1-2 | TRBV6-1 | NA | CASSEPGATYGYTF
TRBJ1-3 | TRBV28 | NA | CASSLRYRAAGNTIYF
TRBJ2-7 | TRBV5-1 | few | CASSPGTNNYEQYF
TRBJ2-7 | TRBV10-2 | few | CASSESSGRTDEQYF
TRBJ1-1 | TRBV7-9 | NA | CASSLGEDTEAFF
TRBJ1-2 | TRBV12-3/TRBV12-4 | few | CATVISGGYGYTF
TRBJ2-7 | TRBV4-3 | NA | CASSQDRGYEQYF
TRBJ2-7 | TRBV7-2 | once | CASSFTGMAPYEQYF
TRBJ1-3 | TRBV13 | NA | CASSLEGDSLSGNTIYF
TRBJ2-7 | TRBV14 | NA | CASSQVGVYEQYF
TRBJ1-1 | TRBV11-2 | NA | CASSLETGPPNTEAFF
TRBJ2-3 | TRBV19 | NA | CATLNRGTDTQYF
TRBJ2-7 | TRBV7-6 | NA | CASSPGDRGPYEQYF
TRBJ1-2 | TRBV5-6 | NA | CASSLAGLQTYGYTF
TRBJ1-2 | TRBV30 | NA | CAWSVGQFNYGYTF